What follows are 5 T cell receptor beta chains derived from one specimen sequenced in a study of OX40 agonist ivuxolimab in advanced cancers. The method was immunoSEQ multiplex PCR; TCRdb's version includes in-frame clones alone and lacks a portion of them. The data show about 32,000 clones, 80% to 95% seen once. Source: CD4+ or CD8+ T cells sorted from blood, taken in a trial of the OX40 agonist ivuxolimab. These TCRs come from an adult with an advanced solid tumor such as melanoma, head and neck, liver or kidney cancer.

The chain carries TRBV19 and TRBJ1-1; D not resolved. Per germline, CDR1 LNHDA and CDR2 SQIVND (reference sequence). Trimming removed 3 bases at V and 1 base at J, with 12 bases between. The CDR3 runs to 15 residues. CDR3 amino acids: CASSIFSTANTEAFF. In nucleotides, the CDR3 is TGTGCCAGTAGTATTTTTTCTACAGCGAACACTGAAGCTTTCTTT.

The chain uses TRBV10-3 and TRBJ1-2; 8 positions match TRBD1. V lost 4 bases and J lost 5; bases outside the gene matches: 9. Germline values: CDR1 ENHRY, CDR2 SYGVKD. This CDR3 comprises 15 residues. The CDR3 reads CAISAETGDFYGYTF. In DNA, the CDR3 is TGTGCCATCAGTGCCGAGACAGGGGATTTTTATGGCTACACCTTC.

This clone was observed a handful of times. The CDR3 DNA is TGTGCCAGCAGCTTATCCATGGCAGGGGGTAAATACCCATATGGCTACACCTTC. It codes for CASSLSMAGGKYPYGYTF. The rearrangement joins TRBV7-2 to TRBJ1-2; 7 bases agree with TRBD1. V was pared by 2 bases and J by 5 bases, with 17 bases of the junction left unmatched. This CDR3 spans 18 amino acids. Germline CDR1 and CDR2: SGHTA and FQGNSA.

The rearrangement joins TRBV6-4 to TRBJ2-7; the D gene is possibly TRBD1 (5 bases). The CDR3 contains 12 residues. The germline gives CDR1 MRHNA, CDR2 SNTAGT. Trimming took off 11 bases at V and 1 base at J, with 12 bases between the two ends. DNA for the CDR3: TGTGCCGGTACGAAGGGGTCCTACGAGCAGTACGTC. Amino acids: CAGTKGSYEQYV.

This clone was observed once. The CDR3 is CASSLWVEPYGYTF. The CDR3 DNA sequence: TGTGCCAGCAGCTTATGGGTGGAACCTTATGGCTACACCTTC. The chain has TRBV13 and TRBJ1-2; the D is unclear. Trimming removed 2 bases from V and 5 bases from J, with 12 bases in between. This CDR3 contains 14 residues. In germline, CDR1 is PRHDT, CDR2 FYEKMQ (reference sequence).